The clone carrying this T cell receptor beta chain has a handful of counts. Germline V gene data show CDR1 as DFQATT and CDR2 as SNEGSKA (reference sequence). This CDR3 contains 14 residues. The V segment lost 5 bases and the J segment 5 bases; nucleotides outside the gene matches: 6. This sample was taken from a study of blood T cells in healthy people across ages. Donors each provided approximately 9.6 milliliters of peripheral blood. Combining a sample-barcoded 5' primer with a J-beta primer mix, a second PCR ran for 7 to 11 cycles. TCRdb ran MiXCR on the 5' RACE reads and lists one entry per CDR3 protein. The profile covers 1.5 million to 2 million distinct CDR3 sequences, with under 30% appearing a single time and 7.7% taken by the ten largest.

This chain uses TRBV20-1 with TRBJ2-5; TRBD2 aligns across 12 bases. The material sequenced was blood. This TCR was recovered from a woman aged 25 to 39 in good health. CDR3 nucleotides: TGCAGTGCTGTTCGACTAGCGGGAGTGGAGACCCAGTACTTC. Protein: CSAVRLAGVETQYF.